This T cell receptor beta chain originates from a study of T cells in Graves' hyperthyroidism and ophthalmopathy. Study at large: Specimen type is peripheral blood, collected at initial diagnosis prior to any treatment. Study-wide results and limits: Ophthalmopathy was told apart from stable hyperthyroidism by a 13 V-J model.

RNA transcripts were the template for amplifying TCR beta CDR3 regions. The HTBI set primed first-round TCR CDR3 RT-PCR. TCRdb called the multiplex PCR reads again in MiXCR, with one record for every CDR3 protein. The sample contains hundreds of thousands of distinct CDR3 sequences, around 15% of which appear only once. Lactation, pregnancy, other autoimmune disease or uncontrolled infection excluded patients. The PBMCs were taken from 10 ml of fresh peripheral blood. Regarding this clonotype: Its cognate antigen is unknown.

The sequenced sample was blood. The source is a woman aged 45-65 years with Graves' ophthalmopathy.

The CDR3 coding sequence is TGTGCCAGCAGCTCCAGGACTAGCGGACGTTGGGAGCAGTACTTC. This codes for CASSSRTSGRWEQYF. The chain is built from TRBV6-1 and TRBJ2-7; 10 nucleotides line up with TRBD2. V trimming: 6 bases; J trimming: 7 bases; junction bases outside the gene matches: 12. The CDR3 spans 15 residues. Germline assignment: CDR1 MNHNS and CDR2 SASEGT.